This T cell receptor (beta chain) was obtained from a study of cytomegalovirus exposure and HLA in healthy donors. For the study at large: A prior analysis found 117 million unique TCR beta sequences from some 190 million T cells.

PCR involved 60 Vbeta and 13 Jbeta primers. As processed by the authors: Counted up in a later analysis, unique TCR beta chains came to about 80 million, with roughly 11 million shared. Assay: immunoSEQ multiplex PCR; the TCRdb copy retains only in-frame clones and omits some. Clonal size and the V and J genes are those of that table, whereas D and trimming came from the DNA. The profile shows 100,000 to 150,000 clones, 70% to 90% of them singletons. The TCR originated in a woman aged 35 to 49 in good health and CMV-seropositive. Sequencing was done on a sample of PBMCs.

The CDR3 region has the DNA TGTGCCTGGAGGAAGAAGTGGGGGCCCCACGAGCAGTACTTC. It codes for CAWRKKWGPHEQYF. The chain recombines TRBV30 with TRBJ2-7, with D maybe TRBD1 (6 bases). Germline V CDR1 and CDR2: GTSNPN, SVGIG (reference sequence). The CDR3 contains 14 residues. V was cut by 3 bases and J by 5 bases, with 17 bases left in between. Drawing the rest from reference TRBV30 and TRBJ2-7, the complete variable domain is SQTIHQWPATLVQPVGSPLSLECTVEGTSNPNLYWYRQAAGRGLQLLFYSVGIGQISSEVPQNLSASRPQDRQFILSSKKLLLSDSGFYLCAWRKKWGPHEQYFGPGTRLTVT.